These 18 T cell receptor beta chains were sequenced from one sample in a study of CD8+CD57+ T cells in acquired aplastic anemia. The TCR beta profiling, which covered VDJ combination and CDR3 sequence, was carried out using genomic DNA as the template. Via MiXCR, TCRdb re-called the reads, giving one row per CDR3 protein. The sample has 200,000 to 250,000 distinct CDR3 sequences; 34% are singletons. The sequenced sample was sorted CD4+, CD8+, or CD8+CD57+ T cells (not recorded which) from PBMCs. The source is a human donor in good health, serving as a control.

This chain links TRBV4-3 with TRBJ2-7; D is possibly TRBD1 (6 bases). There are 15 residues in the CDR3. Between the trimmed V and J ends, which lost 1 base and 2 bases, there was a span of 12 bases. In germline, CDR1 is LGHNA, CDR2 YSLEER. DNA for the CDR3: TGCGCCAGCAGCCAAGCATCAGGGGCCGCCTACGAGCAGTACTTC. Translated, it gives CASSQASGAAYEQYF.

Ten or more counts support this clonotype. The chain employs TRBV11-2 and TRBJ2-7; TRBD1 might be the D (6 bases). The CDR3 sequence is 16 residues long. Germline CDR1 reads SGHAT; CDR2 reads FQNNGV. V was clipped by 1 base and J by 6 bases, with 19 bases between them. CDR3 bases: TGTGCCAGCAGCTTAGTTAGGCAGGGGTCGAAAGGCGAGCAGTACTTC. Its protein product is CASSLVRQGSKGEQYF.

J is TRBJ1-2 and V is TRBV15, with 7 bases aligning to TRBD1. Trimming at V came to 6 bases and at J to 3 bases, leaving 13 bases not matched to a gene. Germline V lookup: CDR1 LNHNV, CDR2 YYDKDF (reference sequence). This CDR3 comprises 16 residues. The CDR3 DNA reads as TGTGCCACCAGTGGCCAGGGGGTAGCTCACGACTATGGCTACACCTTC. Protein sequence: CATSGQGVAHDYGYTF.

V is TRBV7-9 and J is TRBJ2-5, with D uncertain. The CDR3 covers 13 residues. Trimming took 6 bases from V and 5 from J, leaving 13 bases between them. Germline-derived CDR1 and CDR2 are SEHNR and FQNEAQ (reference sequence). The CDR3 nucleotides read TGTGCCAGCAGGTCCCTTGCGTTTGAGACCCAGTACTTC. It translates to CASRSLAFETQYF.

This clonotype was detected ten times or more. The rearrangement links TRBV2 to TRBJ2-1, with 7 bases matching TRBD1. V dropped 7 bases and J dropped 0; count of bases not matched to a gene: 9. The CDR3 consists of 16 residues. Germline-derived CDR1 and CDR2 are SNHLY and FYNNEI. CDR3 in DNA: TGTGCCAGCATCCCAATATGGGACAGCTCCTACAATGAGCAGTTCTTC. Translating gives CASIPIWDSSYNEQFF. The entire variable domain, with the rest obtained from reference TRBV2 and TRBJ2-1, is as follows: EPEVTQTPSHQVTQMGQEVILRCVPISNHLYFYWYRQILGQKVEFLVSFYNNEISEKSEIFDDQFSVERPDGSNFTLKIRSTKLEDSAMYFCASIPIWDSSYNEQFFGPGTRLTVL.

This clonotype was counted at least ten times. This chain connects TRBV2 to TRBJ2-7; a possible D gene is TRBD1 (6 bases). Between the trimmed V and J ends, which lost 6 bases and 7 bases, there was a span of 19 bases. The CDR3 runs 14 residues. Germline CDR1 and CDR2: SNHLY and FYNNEI. The CDR3 region has the DNA TGTGCCAGCAGCCTCACTTACAGGGCGTGGGAGCAGTACTTC. This translates into CASSLTYRAWEQYF.

The V and J genes are TRBV29-1 and TRBJ2-7; D is uncertain. V was clipped by 1 base and J by 4 bases, with 14 bases between them. The CDR3 consists of 14 residues. CDR1 SQVTM and CDR2 ANQGSEA come from the germline V gene. This CDR3 reads CSVEGRPGRYEQYF. The CDR3 bases are TGCAGCGTTGAAGGTCGACCGGGCAGATACGAGCAGTACTTC.

This clonotype has at least ten counts. The genes are TRBV25-1 and TRBJ1-2; a weak D match, TRBD1 (5 bases). Germline CDR1 is MGHDK and CDR2 is SYGVNS. Trimming removed 0 bases at V and 2 bases at J, with 10 bases between. The CDR3 consists of 15 residues. DNA of the CDR3: TGTGCCAGCAGTGAATATTGGGCAGGGAACTATGGCTACACCTTC. It codes for CASSEYWAGNYGYTF.

This clonotype appeared once. The chain employs TRBV7-3 and TRBJ1-1, with 8 positions matching TRBD1. The CDR3 has 13 residues. J gave up 5 bases and V 5 bases, and 4 bases lay outside the gene matches. Germline lookup yields CDR1 SGHTA and CDR2 FQGTGA. In nucleotides, the CDR3 is TGTGCCAGCAGCGCTAACAGGGGGACTGAAGCTTTCTTT. This encodes CASSANRGTEAFF.

The V and J genes are TRBV24-1 and TRBJ2-5; perhaps TRBD2 as D (6 bases). CDR1 is KGHDR, CDR2 SFDVKD, per germline. This CDR3 contains 11 residues. V was pared by 12 bases and J by 5 bases, with 12 bases between. The CDR3 DNA follows: TGTGCCTGGAGTGGGGGGGAGACCCAGTACTTC. Translation: CAWSGGETQYF.

The chain is built from TRBV20-1 and TRBJ1-1, with 8 bases aligning to TRBD1. CDR3 length: 13 amino acids. CDR1 and CDR2 (germline): DFQATT, SNEGSKA (reference sequence). The trim removed 5 bases at V and 5 bases at J, leaving 7 bases unmatched. The CDR3 here is CSADNRGGTEAFF. The CDR3 DNA is TGCAGTGCTGATAACAGGGGGGGGACTGAAGCTTTCTTT.

The chain couples TRBV11-2 to TRBJ2-6; D is possibly TRBD1 (5 bases). Germline V gives CDR1 SGHAT, CDR2 FQNNGV. Trimming stripped 5 bases from V and 6 bases from J, with 14 bases between. This CDR3 has 15 amino acids. This CDR3 is CASSPNRKEANVLTF. In DNA, the CDR3 is TGTGCCAGCAGCCCGAACAGGAAAGAGGCCAACGTCCTGACTTTC.

This clonotype was observed many times. The chain recombines TRBV2 with TRBJ1-2, with unresolved D. Germline lookup yields CDR1 SNHLY and CDR2 FYNNEI. Trimming removed 2 bases at V and 8 bases at J, with 12 bases between. This CDR3 comprises 13 residues. The CDR3 region has the DNA TGTGCCAGCAGTGAAAGGGCGGGGAACGGCTACACCTTC. Translated: CASSERAGNGYTF.

V usage is TRBV7-6 and J usage is TRBJ2-1; maybe TRBD1 (5 bases). Looked up from germline, CDR1 is SGHVS and CDR2 is FNYEAQ. The V and J ends lost 4 bases and 0 bases respectively, with 10 bases between them. The CDR3 has 15 amino acids. The CDR3 loop reads CASSSRESSYNEQFF. The CDR3 DNA sequence: TGTGCCAGCAGCTCCAGGGAAAGCTCCTACAATGAGCAGTTCTTC.

This clonotype was counted many times. The chain recombines TRBV7-2 with TRBJ2-5; D remains unclear. Germline loops: CDR1 SGHTA, CDR2 FQGNSA. Trimming stripped 6 bases from V and 0 bases from J, with 20 bases between. CDR3 size: 17 residues. The CDR3 region has the DNA TGTGCCAGCAGTTCCACGCGCCAGATTAGGTACCAAGAGACCCAGTACTTC. It yields the protein CASSSTRQIRYQETQYF.

This rearrangement joins TRBV2 to TRBJ2-3, with TRBD2 identical over 10 bases. Looked up from germline, CDR1 is SNHLY and CDR2 is FYNNEI. The trim removed 9 bases at V and 4 bases at J, leaving 7 bases unmatched. The CDR3 loop spans 14 amino acids. The CDR3 here is CASAASGGADTQYF. The CDR3 bases are TGTGCCAGTGCCGCTAGCGGGGGAGCAGATACGCAGTATTTT.

A remark on this clonotype: Just one base apart from a much larger clone, this may be a read error. This chain links TRBV20-1 with TRBJ2-1, with TRBD2 identical over 8 bases. V lost 4 bases to trimming and J lost 9 bases; unmatched junction nucleotides: 11. This CDR3 contains 14 residues. Looked up from germline, CDR1 is DFQATT and CDR2 is SNEGSKA (reference sequence). CDR3 region: CSANQREIGTEQFF. The CDR3 nucleotides read TGCAGTGCTAATCAGCGGGAGATAGGGACTGAGCAGTTCTTC.

This clonotype was observed at least ten times. CDR3 in amino acids: CASRRGSYNEQFF. CDR3 DNA: TGTGCCAGCAGACGAGGGAGTTACAATGAGCAGTTCTTC. The J gene is TRBJ2-1, the V gene TRBV7-2, with D tentatively TRBD2 (5 bases). Germline V gene data show CDR1 as SGHTA and CDR2 as FQGNSA. V dropped 6 bases and J dropped 4 bases, with 10 bases sitting between them. This CDR3 is 13 amino acids long.